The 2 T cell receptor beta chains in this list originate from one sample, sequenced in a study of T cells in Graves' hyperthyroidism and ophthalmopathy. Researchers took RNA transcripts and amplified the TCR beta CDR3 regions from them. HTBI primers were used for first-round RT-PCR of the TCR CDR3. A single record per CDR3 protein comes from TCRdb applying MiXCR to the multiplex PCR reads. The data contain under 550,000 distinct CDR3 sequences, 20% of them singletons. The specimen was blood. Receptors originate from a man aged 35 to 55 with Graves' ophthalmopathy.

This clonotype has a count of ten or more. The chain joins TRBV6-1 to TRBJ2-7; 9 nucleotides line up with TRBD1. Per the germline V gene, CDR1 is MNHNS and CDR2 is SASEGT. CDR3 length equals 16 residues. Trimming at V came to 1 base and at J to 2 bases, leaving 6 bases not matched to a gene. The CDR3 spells CASSEEEGTGTYEQYF. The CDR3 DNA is TGTGCCAGCAGTGAAGAAGAGGGGACAGGGACCTACGAGCAGTACTTC.

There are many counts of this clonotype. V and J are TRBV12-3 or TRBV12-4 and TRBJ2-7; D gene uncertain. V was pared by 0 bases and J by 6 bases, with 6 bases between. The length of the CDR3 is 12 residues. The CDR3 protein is CASSLARVEQYF. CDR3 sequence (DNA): TGTGCCAGCAGTTTAGCCCGGGTCGAGCAGTACTTC.